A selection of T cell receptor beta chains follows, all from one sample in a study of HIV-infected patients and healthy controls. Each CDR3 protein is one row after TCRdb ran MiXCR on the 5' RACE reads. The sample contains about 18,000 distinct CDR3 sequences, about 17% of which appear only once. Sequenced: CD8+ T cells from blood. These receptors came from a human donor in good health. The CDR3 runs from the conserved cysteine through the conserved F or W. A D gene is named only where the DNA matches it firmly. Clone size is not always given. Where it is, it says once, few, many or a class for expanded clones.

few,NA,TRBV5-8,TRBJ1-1,TGTGCCAGCAGCTTGGGGGGGACCTGGGCTGAAGCTTTCTTT,CASSLGGTWAEAFF
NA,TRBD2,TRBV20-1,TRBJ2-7,TGCAGTGCTAGGGGGACTAGTATCTACGAGCAGTACTTC,CSARGTSIYEQYF
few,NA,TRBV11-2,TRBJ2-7,TGTGCCAGCAGCTTAGGGACGAGCGGAACCTACGAGCAGTACTTC,CASSLGTSGTYEQYF
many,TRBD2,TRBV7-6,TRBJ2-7,TGTGCCAGCAGCCCCCGGAGGTCGGGACTAGTAGAGCAGTACTTC,CASSPRRSGLVEQYF
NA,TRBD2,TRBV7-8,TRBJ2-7,TGTGCCAGCAGCTCATGGACTAGCGGGTTCGAGCAGTACTTC,CASSSWTSGFEQYF
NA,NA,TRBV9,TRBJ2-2,TGTGCCAGCAGCTTAAAACCCGCCGGGGAGCTGTTTTTT,CASSLKPAGELFF
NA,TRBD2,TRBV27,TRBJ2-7,TGTGCCAGCAGTAGCGCGGGAGGGCGGTCCTACGAGCAGTACTTC,CASSSAGGRSYEQYF
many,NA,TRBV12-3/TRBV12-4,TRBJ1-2,TGTGCCAGCAGTTTGGGTAACTATGGCTACACCTTC,CASSLGNYGYTF
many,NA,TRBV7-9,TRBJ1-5,TGTGCCAGCAGCTTAGCGGGTCAGCCCCAGCATTTT,CASSLAGQPQHF
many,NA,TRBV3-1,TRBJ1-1,TGTGCCAGCAGCGCGCCTATGGGGGGAACTGAAGCTTTCTTT,CASSAPMGGTEAFF
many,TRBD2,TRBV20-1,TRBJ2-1,TGCAGTGCTATGCAGTTAGGACTAGCGTTTTTGTACAATGAGCAGTTCTTC,CSAMQLGLAFLYNEQFF
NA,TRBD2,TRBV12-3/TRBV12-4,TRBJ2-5,TGTGCCAGCAGCATAGCGGGAGGCCAAGAGACCCAGTACTTC,CASSIAGGQETQYF
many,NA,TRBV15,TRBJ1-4,TGTGCCACCAGCAGAGAGCGCGGTCAAGGGGATGAAAAACTGTTTTTT,CATSRERGQGDEKLFF
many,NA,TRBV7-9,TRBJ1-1,TGTGCCAGCAGCTTACTTCCACAGAACACTGAAGCTTTCTTT,CASSLLPQNTEAFF
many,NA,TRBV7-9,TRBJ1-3,TGTGCCAGCAGCCCCTCGGCAGGGGTTGAAGGAAACACCATATATTTT,CASSPSAGVEGNTIYF
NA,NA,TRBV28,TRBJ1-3,TGTGCCAGCAGTCCGGCAAACACCATATATTTT,CASSPANTIYF
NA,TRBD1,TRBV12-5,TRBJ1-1,TGTGCTAGTGGTCTCTCCCAGGGGGGTTGGGTGAACACTGAAGCTTTCTTT,CASGLSQGGWVNTEAFF
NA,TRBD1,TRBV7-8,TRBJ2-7,TGTGCCAGCAGCTTAGGGACAGGGGGCCTTTACTCCTACGAGCAGTACTTC,CASSLGTGGLYSYEQYF
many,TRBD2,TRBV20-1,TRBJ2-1,TGCAGTGCTAGAGAGGAACTAGCGGGAGCGAATATGGATGAGCAGTTCTTC,CSAREELAGANMDEQFF
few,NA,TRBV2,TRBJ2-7,TGTGCCAGCAGTCCAGGCAGGACCTACGAGCAGTACTTC,CASSPGRTYEQYF
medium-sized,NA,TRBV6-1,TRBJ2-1,TGTGCCAGCAGTGACGCAGCGAACAATGAGCAGTTCTTC,CASSDAANNEQFF
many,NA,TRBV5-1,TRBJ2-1,TGCGCCAGCAGCTCGGGGGATCAGTACAATGAGCAGTTCTTC,CASSSGDQYNEQFF
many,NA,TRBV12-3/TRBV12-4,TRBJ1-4,TGTGCCAGCAGTTTTTCGGGGGGCGAAAAACTGTTTTTT,CASSFSGGEKLFF
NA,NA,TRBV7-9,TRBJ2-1,TGTGCCAGCAGCTTAGGAACCGGGACACTTTCTGAGCAGTTCTTC,CASSLGTGTLSEQFF
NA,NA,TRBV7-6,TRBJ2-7,TGTGCCAGCAGCCCATTAACCGGGACGACCTACGAGCAGTACTTC,CASSPLTGTTYEQYF
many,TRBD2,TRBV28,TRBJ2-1,TGTGCCAGCAGTTTTGGTCCGGGGGGGGGCGATGAGCAGTTCTTC,CASSFGPGGGDEQFF
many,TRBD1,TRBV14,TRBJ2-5,TGTGCCAGCAGCCAATATGGACAGGGCCAAGAGACCCAGTACTTC,CASSQYGQGQETQYF
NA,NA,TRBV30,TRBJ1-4,TGTGCCTGGAGTGTACGGACGGACTTGGCTAATGAAAAACTGTTTTTT,CAWSVRTDLANEKLFF
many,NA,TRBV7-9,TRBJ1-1,TGTGCCAGCAGCTTAGTGGGAGCTGAAGCTTTCTTT,CASSLVGAEAFF
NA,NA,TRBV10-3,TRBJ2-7,TGTGCCATCAGAGCGGAGCACTCCTACGAGCAGTACTTC,CAIRAEHSYEQYF
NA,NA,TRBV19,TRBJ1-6,TGTGCCAGTAGGGTTGATTCACCCCTCCACTTT,CASRVDSPLHF
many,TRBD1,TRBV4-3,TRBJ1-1,TGCGCCAGCAGCCCTGGGACAGCAACCTGGAACACTGAAGCTTTCTTT,CASSPGTATWNTEAFF
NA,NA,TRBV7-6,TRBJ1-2,TGTGCCAGCAGCTTAGGGGGGTCCTATGGCTACACCTTC,CASSLGGSYGYTF
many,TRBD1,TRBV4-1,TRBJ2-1,TGCGCCAGCAGCCGACAGGGGCTCCATGAGCAGTTCTTC,CASSRQGLHEQFF
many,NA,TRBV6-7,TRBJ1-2,TGTGCCAGCAGTTACTATCCCTATGGCTACACCTTC,CASSYYPYGYTF
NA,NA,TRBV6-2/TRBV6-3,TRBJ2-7,TGTGCCAGCAGTTACACTGGAAGACCTCCCTACGAGCAGTACTTC,CASSYTGRPPYEQYF
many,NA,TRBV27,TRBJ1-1,TGTGCCACTCGGACAATGGGGGAGAACACTGAAGCTTTCTTT,CATRTMGENTEAFF
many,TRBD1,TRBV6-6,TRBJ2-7,TGTGCCAGCAGTTACTTGGTAGGGGGCAGGTACGAGCAGTACTTC,CASSYLVGGRYEQYF
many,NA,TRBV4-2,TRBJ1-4,TGTGCCAGCAGCCAGAAAACAGGGTCGGGGAATGAAAAACTGTTTTTT,CASSQKTGSGNEKLFF
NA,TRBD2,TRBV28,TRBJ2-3,TGTGCCAGCAGCCACAGACTAGCGGGGGTTAGCACAGATACGCAGTATTTT,CASSHRLAGVSTDTQYF
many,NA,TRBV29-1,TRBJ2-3,TGCAGCGTTTTATCTCCCGAGGGCAGGGAGGTCACAGATACGCAGTATTTT,CSVLSPEGREVTDTQYF
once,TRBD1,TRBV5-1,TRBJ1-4,TGCGCCAGCAGCTCAACAGGGGGCGTTGAAAAACTGTTTTTT,CASSSTGGVEKLFF
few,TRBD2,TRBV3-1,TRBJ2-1,TGTGCCAGCGGACTAGCGGGAGTAGTGCAGTTCTTC,CASGLAGVVQFF
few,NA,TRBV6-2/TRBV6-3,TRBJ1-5,TGTGCCAGCAGTTACTTGGGGCAGCCCCAGCATTTT,CASSYLGQPQHF
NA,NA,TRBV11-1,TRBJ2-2,TGTGCCAGCAGCTTTGCCGGGGAGCTGTTTTTT,CASSFAGELFF
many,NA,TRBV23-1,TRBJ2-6,TGCGCCAGCAGTCAATCCAATCCTCCCACTGGACAGTCCGGGGCCAACGTCCTGACTTTC,CASSQSNPPTGQSGANVLTF
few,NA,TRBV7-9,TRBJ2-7,TGTGCCAGCAGCTCTACACGGTCCCAGGCTGGCTCCTACGAGCAGTACTTC,CASSSTRSQAGSYEQYF
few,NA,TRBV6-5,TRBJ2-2,TGTGCCAGCAGTTACACGCAGGGCGGGAACACCGGGGAGCTGTTTTTT,CASSYTQGGNTGELFF
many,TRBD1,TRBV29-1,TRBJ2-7,TGCAGCGTTGAAGAGGGGACAGGGGCCTATCGTGAGCAGTACTTC,CSVEEGTGAYREQYF
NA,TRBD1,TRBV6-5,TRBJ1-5,TGTGCCAGCAGCTCAGGGGGCAAGGCCCAGCATTTT,CASSSGGKAQHF
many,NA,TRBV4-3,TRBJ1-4,TGCGCCAGCAGCCAAGACGAGGGGACTAATGAAAAACTGTTTTTT,CASSQDEGTNEKLFF
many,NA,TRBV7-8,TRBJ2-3,TGTGCCAGCAGCTTAAAAGGGGAGAGAAGCACAGATACGCAGTATTTT,CASSLKGERSTDTQYF
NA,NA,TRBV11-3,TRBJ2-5,TGTGCCAGCAGCTTAGATGGGAGACTGCAAGAGACCCAGTACTTC,CASSLDGRLQETQYF
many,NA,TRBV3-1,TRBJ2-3,TGTGCCAGCAGCCAAGTAATCGGAAAAACTAGCCGATCTTTCACAGATACGCAGTATTTT,CASSQVIGKTSRSFTDTQYF